Following are 11 T cell receptor beta chains from one sample sequenced in a study of T cells after yellow fever vaccination. Using its own MiXCR run on the 5' RACE reads, TCRdb lists one record per CDR3 protein. The top ten hold 25% to 35% of the sample, which has tens of thousands of distinct CDR3 sequences, about 7.2% seen once. The source was CD8+ T cells sorted from PBMCs, collected 10 days after the first yellow fever vaccination. The receptors derive from a man aged 18 to 30 who received the YFV17D yellow fever vaccine.

This clonotype was detected many times. The V and J genes are TRBV7-9 and TRBJ1-2; 7 bases match TRBD1. Germline-derived CDR1 and CDR2 are SEHNR and FQNEAQ (reference sequence). The CDR3 sequence is 16 residues long. Unmatched junction bases numbered 5, after V lost 0 bases and J lost 1 base. CDR3 bases: TGTGCCAGCAGCTTAGCAGGGACAGAGATTAACTATGGCTACACCTTC. Translated: CASSLAGTEINYGYTF.

This clonotype was counted many times. The V call is TRBV7-9, the J call TRBJ2-1; TRBD2 might be the D (6 bases). V lost 4 bases to trimming and J lost 6 bases, with 10 bases between them. Germline assignment: CDR1 SEHNR and CDR2 FQNEAQ (reference sequence). The CDR3 has 13 amino acids. As DNA, the CDR3 is TGTGCCAGCAGCTCAAGGGACTTCAATGAGCAGTTCTTC. Translating gives CASSSRDFNEQFF.

The chain couples TRBV11-2 to TRBJ2-7, with no clear D. CDR1 SGHAT and CDR2 FQNNGV come from the germline V gene. The V gene lost 1 base and the J gene lost 2 bases, with 12 bases spanning the gap. The CDR3 is made up of 15 amino acids. In DNA, the CDR3 is TGTGCCAGCAGCTTAGGGCCGGCCGGAGCCTACGAGCAGTACTTC. This codes for CASSLGPAGAYEQYF.

The genes are TRBV12-3 or TRBV12-4 and TRBJ1-5; D not certain. The length of the CDR3 is 12 residues. V was clipped by 0 bases and J by 7 bases, with 4 bases between them. The CDR3 protein is CASSLALQPQHF. The CDR3 nucleotides read TGTGCCAGCAGTTTAGCGCTCCAGCCCCAGCATTTT.

This clonotype occurred many times. The CDR3 is CASSLVSGDTDTQYF. The CDR3 DNA reads as TGTGCCAGCAGCCTCGTTAGCGGGGACACAGATACGCAGTATTTT. V gene TRBV7-3 combines with J gene TRBJ2-3; TRBD2 matches at 8 bases. Per germline, CDR1 SGHTA and CDR2 FQGTGA. The CDR3 loop spans 15 amino acids. V lost 5 bases and J lost 2; bases outside the gene matches: 6.

There are many counts of this clonotype. CDR3 loop: CASSYDSGEQYV. The DNA for the CDR3 is TGTGCCAGCAGCTACGACAGTGGCGAGCAGTACGTC. The rearrangement links TRBV12-3 or TRBV12-4 to TRBJ2-7, with D maybe TRBD1 (5 bases). V was trimmed by 6 bases and J by 6 bases, leaving 12 bases between them. CDR3 length: 12 amino acids.

The chain recombines TRBV29-1 with TRBJ1-2, with a weak D call TRBD1 (5 bases). Germline V gene lookup returns CDR1 SQVTM and CDR2 ANQGSEA. CDR3 length equals 12 residues. V dropped 7 bases and J dropped 9 bases, with 18 bases sitting between them. The DNA for the CDR3 is TGCAGCGCGGGACCCGGGGCTTCTAGCTACACCTTC. Protein sequence: CSAGPGASSYTF.

Many counts were recorded for this clonotype. Germline is not matched at one junction end, which may reflect a read error. This chain uses TRBV4-1 with TRBJ1-5, with a weak D call TRBD1 (6 bases). Germline-derived CDR1 and CDR2 are MGHRA and YSYEKL. This CDR3 spans 12 amino acids. The CDR3 protein is CASSQGGQPQHF. The CDR3 DNA reads as TGTGCCAGCAGTCAAGGGGGGCAGCCCCAGCATTTT.

This clonotype was counted many times. Written as DNA, the CDR3 is TGCGCCAGCAGTCCGACTAGCGGGGGCACAGATACGCAGTATTTT. This translates into CASSPTSGGTDTQYF. The chain carries TRBV10-2 and TRBJ2-3; the match to TRBD2 covers 11 bases. This CDR3 is 15 amino acids long. Germline CDR1 and CDR2: WSHSY and SAAADI. Unmatched junction bases numbered 2, after V lost 5 bases and J lost 1 base.

This chain links TRBV4-1 with TRBJ2-1; possibly TRBD2 for D (6 bases). V dropped 2 bases and J dropped 7 bases, with 33 bases sitting between them. Germline V gene lookup returns CDR1 MGHRA and CDR2 YSYEKL. The CDR3 consists of 21 residues. DNA of the CDR3: TGCGCCAGCAGCCAACGTAGGGAGACTAGTACCAAGCTGCCTTTCTGGAATGAGCAGTTCTTC. The encoded protein is CASSQRRETSTKLPFWNEQFF.

This clonotype was seen repeatedly, ten times or more. This chain connects TRBV6-1 to TRBJ1-5; D possibly corresponds to TRBD1 (6 bases). This CDR3 has 15 amino acids. Germline assignment: CDR1 MNHNS and CDR2 SASEGT. Trimming removed 3 bases from V and 5 bases from J, with 14 bases in between. The CDR3 bases are TGTGCCAGCAGTGACTACCAGGGGATCGATCAGCCCCAGCATTTT. Translated, it gives CASSDYQGIDQPQHF.